This section outlines one T cell receptor (beta chain) sequence together with its context. Its antigen is not identified. The data originate from a study of shared clonotypes between healthy human individuals. Study results and limitations: Genetic and exposure-history diversity was limited by the few donors.

Assay: immunoSEQ multiplex PCR; the TCRdb copy retains only in-frame clones and omits some. The data hold under 2.5 million clones, with around 93% observed a single time. The receptor comes from a man between 18 and 29 years old in good health. Some clones in this sample may be carry-over from other donors' samples. Sequenced material: naive CD4+ T cells from PBMCs. Subset indicated: CD45RA+ positively selected.

CDR3 nucleotide sequence: TGTGCCAGCAGTTTGACAGGGGGCAGAGAGACCCAGTACTTC. It is translated as CASSLTGGRETQYF. The chain has TRBV6-6 and TRBJ2-5, with 10 bases matching TRBD1. V was pared by 4 bases and J by 4 bases, with 3 bases of the junction left unmatched. The CDR3 consists of 14 residues. In germline, CDR1 is MNHNY, CDR2 SVGAGI (reference sequence).